This T cell receptor (beta chain) was retrieved from a study of blood T cell repertoires in COVID-19. Whole-study context: The origin of the acute and convalescent COVID-19 samples was the United States, Italy and Spain.

Cohort placement rested on clinical history that participants reported themselves. There are 19 residues in the CDR3. The V and J ends lost 4 bases and 2 bases, in that order; junction bases with no gene match: 18. Per germline, CDR1 SGHTA and CDR2 FQGTGA. The repertoire was sequenced with immunoSEQ multiplex PCR; TCRdb's copy has only in-frame clones and lacks some. The repertoire holds about 380,000 clones, with around 89% as singletons. The TCR sequence derives from a woman aged 18 to 35 who had recovered from COVID-19. The V and J genes are TRBV7-3 and TRBJ2-5; TRBD1 matches at 8 bases. Sequenced: PBMCs or T cells enriched from blood (not recorded which). The CDR3 here is CASSSMMDRDRRIQETQYF. Here the CDR3 DNA reads TGTGCCAGCAGCTCTATGATGGATAGGGACAGGAGAATTCAAGAGACCCAGTACTTC.